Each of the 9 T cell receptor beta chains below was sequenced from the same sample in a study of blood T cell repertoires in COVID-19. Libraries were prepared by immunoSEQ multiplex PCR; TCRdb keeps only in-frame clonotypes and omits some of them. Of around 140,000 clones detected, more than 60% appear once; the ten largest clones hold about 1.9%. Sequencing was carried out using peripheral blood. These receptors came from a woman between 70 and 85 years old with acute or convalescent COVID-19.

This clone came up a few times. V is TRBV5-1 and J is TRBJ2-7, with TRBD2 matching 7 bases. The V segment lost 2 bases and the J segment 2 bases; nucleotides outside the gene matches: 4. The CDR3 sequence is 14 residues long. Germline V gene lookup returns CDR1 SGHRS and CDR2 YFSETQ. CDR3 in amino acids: CASSLAGNTYEQYF. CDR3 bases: TGCGCCAGCAGCTTAGCGGGAAACACCTACGAGCAGTACTTC.

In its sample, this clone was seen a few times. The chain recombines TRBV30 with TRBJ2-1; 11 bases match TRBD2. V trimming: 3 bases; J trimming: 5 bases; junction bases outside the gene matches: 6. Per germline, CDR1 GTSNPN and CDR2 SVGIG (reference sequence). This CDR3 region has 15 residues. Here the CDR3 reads CAWSHKGLADNEQFF. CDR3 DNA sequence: TGTGCCTGGAGCCATAAGGGACTAGCGGACAATGAGCAGTTCTTC.

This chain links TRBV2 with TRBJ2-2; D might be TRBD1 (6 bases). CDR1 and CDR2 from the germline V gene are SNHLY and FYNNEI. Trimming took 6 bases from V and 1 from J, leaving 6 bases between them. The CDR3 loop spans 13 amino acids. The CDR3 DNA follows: TGTGCCAGCAGAGGGGGGAACACCGGGGAGCTGTTTTTT. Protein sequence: CASRGGNTGELFF. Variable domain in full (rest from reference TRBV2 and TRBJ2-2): EPEVTQTPSHQVTQMGQEVILRCVPISNHLYFYWYRQILGQKVEFLVSFYNNEISEKSEIFDDQFSVERPDGSNFTLKIRSTKLEDSAMYFCASRGGNTGELFFGEGSRLTVL.

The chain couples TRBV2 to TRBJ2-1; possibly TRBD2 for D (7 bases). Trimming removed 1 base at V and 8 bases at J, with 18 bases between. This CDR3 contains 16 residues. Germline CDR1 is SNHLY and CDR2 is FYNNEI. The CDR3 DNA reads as TGTGCCAGCAGTGAAGTAAGAACTAGCGAGGGGGATGAGCAGTTCTTC. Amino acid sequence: CASSEVRTSEGDEQFF.

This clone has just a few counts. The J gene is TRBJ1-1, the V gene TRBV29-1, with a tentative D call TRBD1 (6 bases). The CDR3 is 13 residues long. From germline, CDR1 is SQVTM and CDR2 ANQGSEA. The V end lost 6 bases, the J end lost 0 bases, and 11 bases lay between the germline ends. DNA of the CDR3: TGCAGCGTCCGACAGGAGTTGAACACTGAAGCTTTCTTT. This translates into CSVRQELNTEAFF.

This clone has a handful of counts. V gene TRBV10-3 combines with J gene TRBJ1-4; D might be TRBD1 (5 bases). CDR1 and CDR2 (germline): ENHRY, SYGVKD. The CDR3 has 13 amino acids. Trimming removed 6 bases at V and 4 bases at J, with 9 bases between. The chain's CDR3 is CAISPQGNEKLFF. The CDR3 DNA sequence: TGTGCCATCAGCCCCCAGGGTAATGAAAAACTGTTTTTT.

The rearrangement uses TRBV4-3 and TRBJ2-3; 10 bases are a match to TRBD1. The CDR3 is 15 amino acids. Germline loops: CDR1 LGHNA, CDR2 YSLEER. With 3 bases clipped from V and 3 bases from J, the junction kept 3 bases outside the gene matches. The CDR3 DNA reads TGCGCCAGCAGCCACACGGGACAGGGGACAGATACGCAGTATTTT. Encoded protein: CASSHTGQGTDTQYF.

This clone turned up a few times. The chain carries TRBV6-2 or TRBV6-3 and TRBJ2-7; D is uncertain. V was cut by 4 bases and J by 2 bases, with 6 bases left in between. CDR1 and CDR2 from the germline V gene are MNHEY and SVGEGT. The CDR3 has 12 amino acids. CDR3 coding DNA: TGTGCCAGCAGTTGGCCCCCCTACGAGCAGTACTTC. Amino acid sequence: CASSWPPYEQYF.

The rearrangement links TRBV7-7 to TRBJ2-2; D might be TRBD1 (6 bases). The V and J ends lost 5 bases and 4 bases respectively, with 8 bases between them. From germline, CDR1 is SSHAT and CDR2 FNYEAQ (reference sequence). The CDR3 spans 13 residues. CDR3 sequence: CASSPGVTGELFF. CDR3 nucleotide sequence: TGTGCCAGCAGCCCAGGGGTCACCGGGGAGCTGTTTTTT.